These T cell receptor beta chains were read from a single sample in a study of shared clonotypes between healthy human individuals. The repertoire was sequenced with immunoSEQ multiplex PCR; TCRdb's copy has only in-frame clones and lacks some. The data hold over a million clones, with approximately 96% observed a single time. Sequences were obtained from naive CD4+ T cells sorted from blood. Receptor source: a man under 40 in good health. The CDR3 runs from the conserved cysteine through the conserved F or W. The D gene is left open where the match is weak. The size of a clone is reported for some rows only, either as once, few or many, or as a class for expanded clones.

TGTGCCAGCAGTCCCCCCCCGATAGGCCTCGAGCAGTACTTC,CASSPPPIGLEQYF,.,TRBV28,TRBJ2-7,.
TGCGCCAGCAGCCAGGGGGGGACTAGCGGCATCCAAGAGACCCAGTACTTC,CASSQGGTSGIQETQYF,TRBD2,TRBV4-3,TRBJ2-5,.
TGTGCCAGCAGCTCGGCCTTAACAAGGGACAGTTCTACCGACGAGCAGTACTTC,CASSSALTRDSSTDEQYF,TRBD1,TRBV11-2,TRBJ2-7,.
TGTGCCAGCAGCTTAGATGGAAGTAGCACAGATACGCAGTATTTT,CASSLDGSSTDTQYF,.,TRBV7-9,TRBJ2-3,.
TGTGCCAGCAGCCATAATACCGGGATCAATGAAAAACTGTTTTTT,CASSHNTGINEKLFF,.,TRBV9,TRBJ1-4,.
TGCGCCAGCAGCTTGGTGGGGGGCGCAACTAATGAAAAACTGTTTTTT,CASSLVGGATNEKLFF,.,TRBV5-1,TRBJ1-4,.
TGTGCCAGCAGCAAGACAGGTGGCCCGAGGGCCCAGCATTTT,CASSKTGGPRAQHF,.,TRBV7-3,TRBJ1-5,.
TGCGCCAGCAGCATGGGGACGGTTGGCTCCTACGAGCAGTACTTC,CASSMGTVGSYEQYF,.,TRBV5-1,TRBJ2-7,.
TGTGCCAGCAGCCACCGCCGGACAGAACCTGGAAACACCATATATTTT,CASSHRRTEPGNTIYF,.,TRBV7-9,TRBJ1-3,.
TGCGCCAGCAGCATCGGACAGGGTCGGGGCACTGAAGCTTTCTTT,CASSIGQGRGTEAFF,TRBD1,TRBV5-1,TRBJ1-1,.
TGTGCCAGCAGTACCCTCTACGAGCAGTACTTC,CASSTLYEQYF,.,TRBV2,TRBJ2-7,.
TGCAGCGTTGTCCTTAACTATGGCTACACCTTC,CSVVLNYGYTF,.,TRBV29-1,TRBJ1-2,once
TGTGCCAGCAGCTTTCTCGCTAGTGAGCAGTTCTTC,CASSFLASEQFF,.,TRBV7-2,TRBJ2-1,once
TGTGCCAGCAGCTCGACAGGGGGGAGCTATGGCTACACCTTC,CASSSTGGSYGYTF,TRBD1,TRBV7-9,TRBJ1-2,.
TGTGCCAGCAGCTTGACTAGCGGGAGCTACGAGCAGTACTTC,CASSLTSGSYEQYF,TRBD2,TRBV5-5,TRBJ2-7,.
TGTGCCAGTCGGACCAGGGGCTCTGGCTACGAGCAGTACTTC,CASRTRGSGYEQYF,.,TRBV28,TRBJ2-7,.
TGTGCCAGCAGCTTGGAACAGGGATCCCCCTACGAGCAGTACTTC,CASSLEQGSPYEQYF,.,TRBV5-5,TRBJ2-7,.
TGTGCCAGCAGCGCCTATATGGAGGGGATCTCTTCTGGGGCCAACGTCCTGACTTTC,CASSAYMEGISSGANVLTF,.,TRBV9,TRBJ2-6,.
TGTGCCAGCAGTGTACAGAGATCCTACGAGCAGTACTTC,CASSVQRSYEQYF,.,TRBV6-1,TRBJ2-7,.
TGCAGCGTTACCTCTAGCAACGAGCAGTACTTC,CSVTSSNEQYF,.,TRBV29-1,TRBJ2-7,.
TGTGCCAGCAGCAGGGAGTGGGAGGAGACCCAGTACTTC,CASSREWEETQYF,.,TRBV7-2,TRBJ2-5,.
TGTGCCAGCAGCTCAAGAGAACGCCACGAGCAGTACTTC,CASSSRERHEQYF,.,TRBV5-4,TRBJ2-7,few
TGCGCCAGCAGCCAAGATGGAGGGGTCGACTATGGCTACACCTTC,CASSQDGGVDYGYTF,.,TRBV4-1,TRBJ1-2,.
TGTGCCAGCAGCCCCCGGAGGGGGGACCCCTACGAGCAGTACTTC,CASSPRRGDPYEQYF,.,TRBV9,TRBJ2-7,.
TGTGCCAGCAGCATCGGACGGAGGAACACCGGGGAGCTGTTTTTT,CASSIGRRNTGELFF,.,TRBV5-8,TRBJ2-2,.
TGTGCCAGCTCACCATCCGGGACAGCAGGGAAGACCCAGTACTTC,CASSPSGTAGKTQYF,TRBD1,TRBV18,TRBJ2-5,.
TGTGCCAGCAGTTTTGGTCGGACAGGTGGTGGCTACACCTTC,CASSFGRTGGGYTF,TRBD1,TRBV27,TRBJ1-2,.
TGTGCCTCCCCTAGGATAAGGAGGCAAAGGAGGATAGAAACGTACGAGCAGTACTTC,CASPRIRRQRRIETYEQYF,.,TRBV30,TRBJ2-7,once